These 15 T cell receptor beta chains originate from one sample sequenced in a study of blood T cell repertoires in COVID-19. Using immunoSEQ multiplex PCR, the repertoire was profiled, and TCRdb retains in-frame clones only, with some absent. Here the sample spans some 180,000 clones, 81% being singletons. Sequenced sample: peripheral blood. All receptors come from a middle-aged woman with COVID-19, enrolled during active disease.

The chain recombines TRBV13 with TRBJ2-1; 10 positions match TRBD2. Germline V lookup: CDR1 PRHDT, CDR2 FYEKMQ (reference sequence). Trimming took 5 bases from V and 1 from J; bases not matched to a gene: 5. CDR3 length: 16 amino acids. The CDR3 loop reads CASSPKREGSYNEQFF. The CDR3 nucleotides are TGTGCCAGCAGCCCGAAGCGGGAGGGATCCTACAATGAGCAGTTCTTC.

This chain links TRBV15 with TRBJ2-2, with TRBD1 identical over 9 bases. This CDR3 has 17 amino acids. The trim removed 3 bases at V and 4 bases at J, leaving 9 bases unmatched. Germline CDR1 is LNHNV and CDR2 is YYDKDF (reference sequence). The chain's CDR3 is CATSSRLDRGGTGELFF. CDR3 nucleotide sequence: TGTGCCACCAGCAGTAGATTGGACAGGGGAGGCACCGGGGAGCTGTTTTTT.

The chain is built from TRBV29-1 and TRBJ2-7, with 10 bases matching TRBD1. CDR1 SQVTM and CDR2 ANQGSEA come from the germline V gene. V shed 4 bases and J 6 bases; nucleotides not matched to a gene: 3. The CDR3 covers 12 residues. The CDR3, as DNA: TGCAGCGTTGGCGGGACAGGGGTCGAGCAGTACTTC. It yields the protein CSVGGTGVEQYF.

V and J are TRBV4-1 and TRBJ1-5; possible D gene TRBD1, 6 bases. CDR1 MGHRA and CDR2 YSYEKL come from the germline V gene. This CDR3 has 14 amino acids. The ends were cut back, 3 bases at V and 7 bases at J, with 13 bases in the middle. CDR3: CASSHQGRGQPQHF. CDR3 DNA sequence: TGCGCCAGCAGCCACCAGGGGCGAGGACAGCCCCAGCATTTT.

V gene TRBV18 combines with J gene TRBJ2-5; D is uncertain. Between the trimmed V and J ends, which lost 3 bases and 0 bases, there was a span of 8 bases. The CDR3 consists of 14 residues. Germline values: CDR1 KGHSH, CDR2 LQKENI. CDR3 loop: CASSPVSYQETQYF. The CDR3 coding sequence is TGTGCCAGCTCACCGGTGAGCTACCAAGAGACCCAGTACTTC. Full variable domain (outside the CDR3, taken from reference TRBV18 and TRBJ2-5): NAGVMQNPRHLVRRRGQEARLRCSPMKGHSHVYWYRQLPEEGLKFMVYLQKENIIDESGMPKERFSAEFPKEGPSILRIQQVVRGDSAAYFCASSPVSYQETQYFGPGTRLLVL.

The CDR3 DNA sequence: TGTGCCAGCAGCGAACTAGGAGAGACCCAGTACTTC. It codes for CASSELGETQYF. The genes are TRBV3-1 (or the pseudogene TRBV3-2) and TRBJ2-5; possible D gene TRBD2, 5 bases. Germline-derived CDR1 and CDR2 are LGHDT and YNNKEL (reference sequence). This CDR3 has 12 amino acids. Trimming left V 5 bases short and J 4 bases short, with 8 bases between.

The V call is TRBV5-1, the J call TRBJ2-1; 9 nucleotides align to TRBD1. The CDR3 covers 14 residues. After removal of 0 bases from V and 6 bases from J, the junction contained 1 base not matched to a gene. Per the germline V gene, CDR1 is SGHRS and CDR2 is YFSETQ. CDR3 residues: CASSLETGGNEQFF. The CDR3 DNA reads TGCGCCAGCAGCTTGGAGACAGGGGGCAATGAGCAGTTCTTC.

The chain recombines TRBV28 with TRBJ1-4, with a tentative D call TRBD1 (5 bases). Germline lookup yields CDR1 MDHEN and CDR2 SYDVKM. Trimming pared 2 bases from V and 3 bases from J, leaving 13 bases between. The CDR3 sequence is 16 residues long. The CDR3 DNA is TGTGCCAGCAGTTTAGGGGCGACAGCAGCTAATGAAAAACTGTTTTTT. Protein product: CASSLGATAANEKLFF.

The DNA for the CDR3 is TGCAGTGCTAGTTACGGGGGAGCTGAAGCTTTCTTT. The encoded protein is CSASYGGAEAFF. The chain employs TRBV20-1 and TRBJ1-1; TRBD1 might be the D (5 bases). The ends were cut back, 3 bases at V and 6 bases at J, with 11 bases in the middle. The germline gives CDR1 DFQATT, CDR2 SNEGSKA (reference sequence). There are 12 residues in the CDR3.

This clone was recorded once. The gene calls are TRBV6-5 and TRBJ1-3; D remains ambiguous. The CDR3 totals 12 residues. The V gene lost 10 bases and the J gene lost 6 bases, with 13 bases spanning the gap. Germline V gives CDR1 MNHEY, CDR2 SVGAGI. The chain's CDR3 is CATQDRLNTIYF. As DNA, the CDR3 is TGTGCCACCCAAGACCGACTAAACACCATATATTTT.

This rearrangement joins TRBV5-1 to TRBJ2-5; 8 bases agree with TRBD2. CDR1 SGHRS and CDR2 YFSETQ come from the germline V gene. V lost 4 bases and J lost 1; bases outside the gene matches: 6. There are 15 residues in the CDR3. CDR3 DNA sequence: TGCGCCAGCAGCCCCTCGGGGGGGGTCCAAGAGACCCAGTACTTC. Residues: CASSPSGGVQETQYF.

This clone has a single count. The V call is TRBV6-1, the J call TRBJ2-4; 9 bases agree with TRBD2. V was clipped by 3 bases and J by 6 bases; unmatched bases: 6. This CDR3 is built from 15 residues. CDR1 and CDR2 from the germline V gene are MNHNS and SASEGT. This CDR3 reads CASSEGLAWGNIQYF. CDR3 bases: TGTGCCAGCAGTGAGGGACTAGCCTGGGGAAACATTCAGTACTTC.

V usage is TRBV19 and J usage is TRBJ2-2; D may be TRBD1 (5 bases). The CDR3 has 17 residues. Germline CDR1 reads LNHDA; CDR2 reads SQIVND (reference sequence). V lost 7 bases and J 1 base, leaving 19 bases between the germline ends. CDR3 sequence: CASTRMGQAKNTGELFF. The CDR3 coding sequence is TGTGCCAGTACCCGGATGGGGCAGGCCAAGAACACCGGGGAGCTGTTTTTT.

This chain uses TRBV5-1 with TRBJ2-7, with 10 bases aligning to TRBD1. This CDR3 has 14 residues. Germline-derived CDR1 and CDR2 are SGHRS and YFSETQ. V shed 5 bases, J shed 5 bases, and the junction held 7 bases outside the gene matches. The CDR3 is CASRVGQGIHEQYF. The CDR3 bases are TGCGCCAGCAGAGTGGGACAGGGGATCCACGAGCAGTACTTC.

The J gene is TRBJ2-7, the V gene TRBV15; a weak D match, TRBD1 (6 bases). Germline-derived CDR1 and CDR2 are LNHNV and YYDKDF (reference sequence). The CDR3 spans 12 residues. V was shortened by 6 bases and J by 2 bases, with 8 bases between the two germline ends. The CDR3 sequence is CATSQGPYEQYF. In nucleotides, the CDR3 is TGTGCCACCAGTCAGGGGCCCTACGAGCAGTACTTC.